The T cell receptor (beta chain) described here comes from a study of cytomegalovirus exposure and HLA in healthy donors. With 60 Vbeta and 13 Jbeta primers, the PCR was carried out. Using immunoSEQ multiplex PCR, the repertoire was profiled, and TCRdb retains in-frame clones only, with some absent. The profile covers 120,000 or so clones, with around three quarters appearing a single time and over 2.5% taken by the ten largest. The CDR3 is made up of 14 amino acids. Per the germline V gene, CDR1 is MNHEY and CDR2 is SVGAGI. V shed 3 bases and J shed 6 bases, with 11 bases lying between them. This clone was observed a few times.

What was sequenced was PBMCs. The chain carries TRBV6-5 and TRBJ2-2, with D perhaps TRBD1 (5 bases). This clonotype was obtained from a woman in her forties or fifties in good health and CMV-seronegative. The CDR3 DNA reads TGTGCCAGCAGTTATGCCGTGGGGCCCGGGGAGCTGTTTTTT. Protein sequence: CASSYAVGPGELFF.